The clone carrying this T cell receptor (beta chain) was observed a handful of times. The antigen is unknown. The record originates from a study of T cell repertoires in cytomegalovirus infection. Across the study: Based on public TCR beta signatures, there were indications of CMV infection and of a matching HLA type.

This CDR3 comprises 15 residues. CDR1 and CDR2 (germline): MNHNS, SASEGT. The V gene end was trimmed by 10 bases and the J gene end by 2 bases; junction bases not matched to a gene: 13. TCRdb reanalysed the reads using MiXCR and keeps one entry per CDR3 protein. Of approximately 990,000 distinct CDR3 sequences listed, around 30% are singletons. The gene calls are TRBV6-1 and TRBJ1-2; 7 nucleotides line up with TRBD1. This sequence was found in a human donor in good health (CMV status not recorded). Some clones in this sample may be carry-over from other donors' samples. The source material was cultured CD8+ T cells from PBMCs, sampled from culture after CMV antigen stimulation. The CDR3 protein is CAILPRTGANYGYTF. As DNA, the CDR3 is TGTGCCATCCTCCCCCGTACAGGGGCAAACTATGGCTACACCTTC.